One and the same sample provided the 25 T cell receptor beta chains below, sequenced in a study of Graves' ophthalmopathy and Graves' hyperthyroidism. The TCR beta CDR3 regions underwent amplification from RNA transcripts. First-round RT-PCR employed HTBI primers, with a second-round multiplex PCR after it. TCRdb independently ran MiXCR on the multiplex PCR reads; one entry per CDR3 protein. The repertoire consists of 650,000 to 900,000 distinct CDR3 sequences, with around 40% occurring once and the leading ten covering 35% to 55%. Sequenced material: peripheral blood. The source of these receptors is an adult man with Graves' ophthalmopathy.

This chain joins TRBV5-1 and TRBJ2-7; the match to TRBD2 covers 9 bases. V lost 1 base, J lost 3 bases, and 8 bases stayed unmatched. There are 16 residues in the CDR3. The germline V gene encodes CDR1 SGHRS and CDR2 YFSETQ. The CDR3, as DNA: TGCGCCAGCAGCTTGTATGCTAGCGGGAACAACTACGAGCAGTACTTC. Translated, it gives CASSLYASGNNYEQYF. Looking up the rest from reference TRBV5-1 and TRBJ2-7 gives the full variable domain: KAGVTQTPRYLIKTRGQQVTLSCSPISGHRSVSWYQQTPGQGLQFLFEYFSETQRNKGNFPGRFSGRQFSNSRSEMNVSTLELGDSALYLCASSLYASGNNYEQYFGPGTRLTVT.

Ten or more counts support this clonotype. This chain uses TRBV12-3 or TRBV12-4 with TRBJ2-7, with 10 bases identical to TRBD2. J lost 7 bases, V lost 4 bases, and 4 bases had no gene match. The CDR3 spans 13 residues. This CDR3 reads CASSWIAGGEQYF. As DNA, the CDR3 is TGTGCCAGCAGTTGGATAGCGGGAGGTGAGCAGTACTTC.

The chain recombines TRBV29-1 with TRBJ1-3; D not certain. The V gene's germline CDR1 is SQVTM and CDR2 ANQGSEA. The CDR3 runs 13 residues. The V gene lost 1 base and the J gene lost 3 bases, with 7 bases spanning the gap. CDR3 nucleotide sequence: TGCAGCGTTGAAGGCTGGGATGGAAACACCATATATTTT. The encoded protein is CSVEGWDGNTIYF.

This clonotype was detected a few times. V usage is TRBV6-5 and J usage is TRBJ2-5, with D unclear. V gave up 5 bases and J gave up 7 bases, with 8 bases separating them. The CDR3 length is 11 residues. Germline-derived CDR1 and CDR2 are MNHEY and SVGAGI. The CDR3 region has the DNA TGTGCCAGCAGTAATTCCAGGACCCAGTACTTC. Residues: CASSNSRTQYF.

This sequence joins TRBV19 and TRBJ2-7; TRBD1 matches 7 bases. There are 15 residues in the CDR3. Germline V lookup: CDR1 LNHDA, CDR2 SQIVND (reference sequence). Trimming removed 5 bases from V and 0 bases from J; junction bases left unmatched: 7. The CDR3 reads CASSFQGDPSYEQYF. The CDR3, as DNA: TGTGCCAGTAGTTTCCAGGGGGACCCCTCCTACGAGCAGTACTTC.

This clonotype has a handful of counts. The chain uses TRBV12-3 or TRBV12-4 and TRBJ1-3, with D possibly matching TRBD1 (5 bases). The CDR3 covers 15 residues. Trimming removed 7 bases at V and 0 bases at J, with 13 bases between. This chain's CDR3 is CASTLGLHSGNTIYF. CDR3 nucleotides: TGTGCCAGCACCCTGGGGCTGCACTCTGGAAACACCATATATTTT.

CDR3 protein: CASSLPGIDTGELFF. Written as DNA, the CDR3 is TGTGCCAGCAGTTTACCGGGTATAGACACCGGGGAGCTGTTTTTT. The rearrangement uses TRBV25-1 and TRBJ2-2; D unclear. Trimming took off 5 bases at V and 3 bases at J, with 13 bases between the two ends. CDR1 and CDR2 (germline): MGHDK, SYGVNS. The CDR3 totals 15 residues.

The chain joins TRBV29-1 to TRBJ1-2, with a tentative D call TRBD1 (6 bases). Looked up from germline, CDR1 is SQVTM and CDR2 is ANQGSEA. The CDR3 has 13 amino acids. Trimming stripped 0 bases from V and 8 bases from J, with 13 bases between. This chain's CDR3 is CSVEDRGAYGYTF. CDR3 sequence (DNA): TGCAGCGTTGAAGACAGGGGTGCGTACGGCTACACCTTC.

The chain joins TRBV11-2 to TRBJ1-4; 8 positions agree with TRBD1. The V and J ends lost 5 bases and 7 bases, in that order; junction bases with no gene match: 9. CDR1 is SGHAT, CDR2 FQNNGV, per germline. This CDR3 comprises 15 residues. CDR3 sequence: CASSQGRTGSEKLFF. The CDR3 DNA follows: TGTGCCAGCAGCCAAGGTCGGACAGGGAGTGAAAAACTGTTTTTT.

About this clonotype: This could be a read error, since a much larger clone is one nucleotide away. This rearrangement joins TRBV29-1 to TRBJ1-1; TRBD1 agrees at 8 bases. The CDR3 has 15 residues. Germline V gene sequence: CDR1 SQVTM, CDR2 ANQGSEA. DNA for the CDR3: TGCAGCGTTAGTGACAGGGGCAACGCGAACACTGAAGCTCTCTTT. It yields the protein CSVSDRGNANTEALF.

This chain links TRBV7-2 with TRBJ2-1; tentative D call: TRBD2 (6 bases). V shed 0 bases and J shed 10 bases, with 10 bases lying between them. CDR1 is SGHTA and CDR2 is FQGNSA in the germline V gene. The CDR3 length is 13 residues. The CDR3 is CASSLATAGEQFF. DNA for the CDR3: TGTGCCAGCAGCTTAGCGACGGCGGGAGAGCAGTTCTTC.

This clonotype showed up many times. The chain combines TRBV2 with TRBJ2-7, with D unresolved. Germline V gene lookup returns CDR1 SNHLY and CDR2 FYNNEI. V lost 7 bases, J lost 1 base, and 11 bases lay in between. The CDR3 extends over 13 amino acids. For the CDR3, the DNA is TGTGCCAGCACGGACGTCGGTTCCTACGAGCAGTACTTC. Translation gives CASTDVGSYEQYF.

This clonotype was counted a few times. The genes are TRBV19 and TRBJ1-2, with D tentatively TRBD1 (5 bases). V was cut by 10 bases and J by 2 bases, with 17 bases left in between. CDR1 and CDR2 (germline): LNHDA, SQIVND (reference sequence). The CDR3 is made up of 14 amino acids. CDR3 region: CATWGMELNYGYTF. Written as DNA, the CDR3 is TGTGCCACTTGGGGGATGGAGCTAAACTATGGCTACACCTTC. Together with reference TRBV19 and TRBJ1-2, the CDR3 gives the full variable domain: DGGITQSPKYLFRKEGQNVTLSCEQNLNHDAMYWYRQDPGQGLRLIYYSQIVNDFQKGDIAEGYSVSREKKESFPLTVTSAQKNPTAFYLCATWGMELNYGYTFGSGTRLTVV.

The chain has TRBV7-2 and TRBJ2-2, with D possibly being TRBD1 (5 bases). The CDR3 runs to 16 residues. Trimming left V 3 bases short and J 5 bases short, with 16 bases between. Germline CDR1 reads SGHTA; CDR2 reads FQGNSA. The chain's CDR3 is CASSFRTRGLTGELFF. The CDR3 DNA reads TGTGCCAGCAGCTTCCGGACAAGGGGCCTGACCGGGGAGCTGTTTTTT. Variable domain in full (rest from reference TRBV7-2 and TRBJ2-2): GAGVSQSPSNKVTEKGKDVELRCDPISGHTALYWYRQSLGQGLEFLIYFQGNSAPDKSGLPSDRFSAERTGGSVSTLTIQRTQQEDSAVYLCASSFRTRGLTGELFFGEGSRLTVL.

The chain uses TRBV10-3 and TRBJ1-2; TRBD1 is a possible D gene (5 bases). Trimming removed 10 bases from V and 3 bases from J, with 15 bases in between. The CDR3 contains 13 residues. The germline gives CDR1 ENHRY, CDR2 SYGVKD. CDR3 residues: CASGQGVYYGYTF. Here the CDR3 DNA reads TGTGCCAGCGGGCAGGGTGTTTACTATGGCTACACCTTC.

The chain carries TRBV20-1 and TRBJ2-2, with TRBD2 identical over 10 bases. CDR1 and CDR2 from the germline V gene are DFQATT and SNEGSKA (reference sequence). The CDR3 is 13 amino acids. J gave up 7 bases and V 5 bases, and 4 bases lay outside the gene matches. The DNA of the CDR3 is TGCAGTGCTTCCGGACTAGCGGTCGGGGAGCTGTTTTTT. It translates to CSASGLAVGELFF.

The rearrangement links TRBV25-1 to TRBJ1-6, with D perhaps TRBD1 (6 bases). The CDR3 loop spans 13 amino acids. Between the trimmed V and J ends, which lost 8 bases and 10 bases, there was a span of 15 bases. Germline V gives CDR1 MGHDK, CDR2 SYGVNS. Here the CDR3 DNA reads TGTGCCAGCTGGGGTGGGGGGGCCTCACCCCTCCACTTT. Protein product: CASWGGGASPLHF.

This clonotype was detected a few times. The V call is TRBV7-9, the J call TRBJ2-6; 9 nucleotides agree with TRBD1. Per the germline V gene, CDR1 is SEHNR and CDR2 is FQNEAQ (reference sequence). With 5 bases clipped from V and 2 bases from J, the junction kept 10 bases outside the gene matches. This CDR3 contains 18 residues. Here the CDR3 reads CASSARDREVAGANVLTF. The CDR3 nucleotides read TGTGCCAGCAGCGCGCGGGACAGGGAGGTTGCTGGGGCCAACGTCCTGACTTTC.

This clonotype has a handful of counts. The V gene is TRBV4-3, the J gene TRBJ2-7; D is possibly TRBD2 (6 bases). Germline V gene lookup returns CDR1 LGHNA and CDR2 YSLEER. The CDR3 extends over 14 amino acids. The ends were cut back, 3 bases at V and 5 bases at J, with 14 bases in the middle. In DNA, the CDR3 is TGCGCCAGCAGCCATGTCGGGGAGGACAACGAGCAGTACTTC. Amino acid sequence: CASSHVGEDNEQYF.

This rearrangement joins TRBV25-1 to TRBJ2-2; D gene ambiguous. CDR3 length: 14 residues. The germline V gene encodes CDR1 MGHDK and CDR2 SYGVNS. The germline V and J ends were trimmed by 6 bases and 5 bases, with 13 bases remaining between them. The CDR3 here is CASRNPRLTGELFF. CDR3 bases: TGTGCCAGCAGGAACCCCCGTTTGACCGGGGAGCTGTTTTTT.

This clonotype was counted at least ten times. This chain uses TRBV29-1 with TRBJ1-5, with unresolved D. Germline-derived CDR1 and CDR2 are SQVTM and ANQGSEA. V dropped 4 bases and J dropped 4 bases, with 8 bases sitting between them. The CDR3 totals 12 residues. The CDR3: CSVGNGNQPQHF. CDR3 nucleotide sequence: TGCAGCGTTGGTAACGGGAATCAGCCCCAGCATTTT.

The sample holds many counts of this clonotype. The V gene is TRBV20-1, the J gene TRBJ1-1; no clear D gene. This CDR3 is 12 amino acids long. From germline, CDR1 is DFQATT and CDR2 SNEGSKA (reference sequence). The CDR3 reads CSAGDMNTEAFF. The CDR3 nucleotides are TGCAGCGCCGGCGATATGAACACTGAAGCTTTCTTT.

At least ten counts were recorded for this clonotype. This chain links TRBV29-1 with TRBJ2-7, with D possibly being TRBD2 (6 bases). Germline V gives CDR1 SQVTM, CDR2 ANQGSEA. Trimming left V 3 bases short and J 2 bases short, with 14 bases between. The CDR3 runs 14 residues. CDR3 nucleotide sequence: TGCAGCGTTGAGGAAGGTGGGGGGACCTACGAGCAGTACTTC. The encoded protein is CSVEEGGGTYEQYF.

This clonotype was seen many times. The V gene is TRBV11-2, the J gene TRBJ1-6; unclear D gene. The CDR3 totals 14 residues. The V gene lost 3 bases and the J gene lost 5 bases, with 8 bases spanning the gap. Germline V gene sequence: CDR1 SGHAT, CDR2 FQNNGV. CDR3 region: CASSFRGNNSPLHF. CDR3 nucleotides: TGTGCCAGCAGCTTTCGGGGAAATAATTCACCCCTCCACTTT.

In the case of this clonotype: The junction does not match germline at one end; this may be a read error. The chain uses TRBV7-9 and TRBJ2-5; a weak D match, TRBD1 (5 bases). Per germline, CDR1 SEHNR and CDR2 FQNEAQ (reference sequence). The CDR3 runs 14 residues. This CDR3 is CASGLDRSRETQYF. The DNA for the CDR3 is TGTGCCAGCGGCTTAGACAGAAGCAGAGAGACCCAGTACTTC.